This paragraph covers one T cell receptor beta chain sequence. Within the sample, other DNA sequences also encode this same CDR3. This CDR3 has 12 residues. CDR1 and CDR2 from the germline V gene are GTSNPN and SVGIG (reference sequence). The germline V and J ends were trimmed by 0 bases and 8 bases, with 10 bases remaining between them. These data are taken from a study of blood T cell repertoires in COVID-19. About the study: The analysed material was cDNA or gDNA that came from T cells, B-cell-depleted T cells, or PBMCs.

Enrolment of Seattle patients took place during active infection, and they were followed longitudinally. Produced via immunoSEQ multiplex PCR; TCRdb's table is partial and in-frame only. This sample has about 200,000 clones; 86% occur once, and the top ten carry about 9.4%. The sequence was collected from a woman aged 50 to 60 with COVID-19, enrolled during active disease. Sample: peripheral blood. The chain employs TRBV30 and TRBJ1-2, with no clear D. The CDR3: CAWSVRGLGYTF. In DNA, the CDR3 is TGTGCCTGGAGTGTACGTGGGCTCGGCTACACCTTC.